This T cell receptor beta chain originates from a study of regulatory T cells in long-lasting Graves disease. This clonotype appeared many times. The CDR3 extends over 13 amino acids. CDR1 and CDR2 from the germline V gene are SNHLY and FYNNEI. The V gene end was trimmed by 8 bases and the J gene end by 2 bases; junction bases not matched to a gene: 5. Sample time point: persistent/refractory GD, antithyroid drugs over 5 years with positive TRAb. Preparation of the TCR library used RNA extracted from PBMCs. In building TCR beta libraries, iRepertoire HTBI primers were used together with Arm-PCR of CDR3 regions. TCRdb analysed the multiplex PCR reads with MiXCR anew, one entry per CDR3 protein. The table records approximately 500,000 distinct CDR3 sequences, 20% to 25% of them present only once.

The material sequenced was peripheral blood mononuclear cells (PBMCs), taken when the disease was refractory, from a patient treated with antithyroid drugs. The TCR originated in a female donor with Graves disease. V gene TRBV2 combines with J gene TRBJ2-5; 7 bases align to TRBD2. The CDR3 spells CASGGGRQETQYF. In DNA, the CDR3 is TGTGCCAGCGGGGGGGGGAGACAAGAGACCCAGTACTTC. Looking up the rest from reference TRBV2 and TRBJ2-5 gives the full variable domain: EPEVTQTPSHQVTQMGQEVILRCVPISNHLYFYWYRQILGQKVEFLVSFYNNEISEKSEIFDDQFSVERPDGSNFTLKIRSTKLEDSAMYFCASGGGRQETQYFGPGTRLLVL.